The 28 T cell receptor beta chains reported below all come from one sample, sequenced in a study of blood T cell repertoires in COVID-19 (dated by TCRdb to 2018 to 2021). Receptor amplification or capture employed the immunoSEQ multiplex PCR assay. TCRdb limited this immuneACCESS table to in-frame rearrangements with V and J called. A share of clones is missing; checked studies link under half to unresolved V genes, and the rest is unexplained. Across this sample there are about 24,000 clones, with less than 90% seen only once. The ten largest clones add up to about a sixth of the sample. Sequenced sample: peripheral blood. These receptors all come from a human donor with acute or convalescent COVID-19. The donor label of this sample is uncertain.

This chain connects TRBV9 to TRBJ1-4; 7 nucleotides match TRBD1. The CDR3 is 15 amino acids. Trimming at V came to 3 bases and at J to 13 bases, leaving 15 bases not matched to a gene. Germline V gene sequence: CDR1 SGDLS, CDR2 YYNGEE. CDR3 sequence (DNA): TGTGCCAGCAGCGCTACCCGGACAGGACCAGCGACACTGTTTTTT. It encodes CASSATRTGPATLFF. The full variable domain, its missing parts supplied by reference TRBV9 and TRBJ1-4, is DSGVTQTPKHLITATGQRVTLRCSPRSGDLSVYWYQQSLDQGLQFLIQYYNGEERAKGNILERFSAQQFPDLHSELNLSSLELGDSALYFCASSATRTGPATLFFGSGTQLSVL.

This clone was seen only a few times. This chain links TRBV3-1 (or the pseudogene TRBV3-2) with TRBJ2-3; TRBD2 is a possible D gene (5 bases). V lost 2 bases and J lost 2, with 14 bases in between. The CDR3 sequence is 16 residues long. Germline assignment: CDR1 LGHDT and CDR2 YNNKEL (reference sequence). The CDR3 loop reads CASSQISPGITDTQYF. The CDR3 DNA reads TGTGCCAGCAGCCAAATATCTCCGGGGATCACAGATACGCAGTATTTT.

This chain joins TRBV11-2 and TRBJ2-3; 10 bases match TRBD1. CDR1 and CDR2 from the germline V gene are SGHAT and FQNNGV. The CDR3 runs 16 residues. V shed 4 bases, J shed 3 bases, and the junction held 7 bases outside the gene matches. Here the CDR3 reads CASSSLDRGRTDTQYF. The CDR3, as DNA: TGTGCCAGCAGCTCGTTAGACAGGGGGCGAACAGATACGCAGTATTTT.

The table lists this clone with a count of one. V gene TRBV19 combines with J gene TRBJ2-1; TRBD2 matches 8 bases. The germline V gene encodes CDR1 LNHDA and CDR2 SQIVND (reference sequence). V lost 7 bases, J lost 5 bases, and 4 bases stayed unmatched. This CDR3 region has 13 residues. The CDR3 DNA is TGTGCCAGTAAGACGGGAGGGGACAATGAGCAGTTCTTC. Its translation: CASKTGGDNEQFF. The complete variable domain, with remaining parts taken from reference TRBV19 and TRBJ2-1, reads DGGITQSPKYLFRKEGQNVTLSCEQNLNHDAMYWYRQDPGQGLRLIYYSQIVNDFQKGDIAEGYSVSREKKESFPLTVTSAQKNPTAFYLCASKTGGDNEQFFGPGTRLTVL.

This clone was found once. This rearrangement joins TRBV5-1 to TRBJ2-2; 10 positions agree with TRBD1. This CDR3 is 15 amino acids long. Germline V gene sequence: CDR1 SGHRS, CDR2 YFSETQ. J gave up 5 bases and V 4 bases, and 5 bases lay outside the gene matches. The CDR3 reads CASSATGGDTGELFF. CDR3 coding DNA: TGCGCCAGCAGCGCGACAGGGGGCGATACCGGGGAGCTGTTTTTT.

The gene calls are TRBV5-4 and TRBJ1-1, with a possible D match to TRBD1 (6 bases). The CDR3 sequence is 16 residues long. Trimming took off 4 bases at V and 4 bases at J, with 20 bases between the two ends. In germline, CDR1 is SGHNT, CDR2 YYREEE (reference sequence). The DNA of the CDR3 is TGTGCCAGCAGCCTTGGGGGGGGCGGAGGGAGCACTGAAGCTTTCTTT. Translating it yields CASSLGGGGGSTEAFF.

Within the sample, this clone is medium-sized. CDR3 sequence reads: CASRNQGIPNQPQHF. Written as DNA, the CDR3 is TGTGCCAGCAGGAACCAGGGGATTCCGAATCAGCCCCAGCATTTT. V and J are TRBV27 and TRBJ1-5; perhaps TRBD1 as D (6 bases). V lost 6 bases and J lost 4, with 16 bases in between. This CDR3 contains 15 residues. In germline, CDR1 is MNHEY, CDR2 SMNVEV (reference sequence).

V usage is TRBV6-5 and J usage is TRBJ2-1; TRBD2 aligns across 8 bases. The ends lost 0 bases at V and 8 bases at J; junction bases unmatched: 9. Per the germline V gene, CDR1 is MNHEY and CDR2 is SVGAGI. The CDR3 contains 16 residues. The CDR3 coding sequence is TGTGCCAGCAGTTACTCGAAAGTCGGGAGGGGCGATGAGCAGTTCTTC. It codes for CASSYSKVGRGDEQFF.

This chain uses TRBV5-1 with TRBJ1-2, with TRBD1 identical over 7 bases. Germline V gene data show CDR1 as SGHRS and CDR2 as YFSETQ. The CDR3 loop spans 15 amino acids. Germline trimming cut 3 bases from V and 6 bases from J; bases unmatched to any gene: 11. The CDR3 loop is CASSSRQGRYDGYTF. Here the CDR3 DNA reads TGCGCCAGCAGCTCCCGACAGGGTCGTTATGATGGCTACACCTTC.

The chain carries TRBV20-1 and TRBJ2-5, with 9 bases lining up with TRBD1. CDR3 length: 11 residues. Looked up from germline, CDR1 is DFQATT and CDR2 is SNEGSKA (reference sequence). Losses at the gene ends were 5 bases for V and 7 bases for J; bases not matched to a gene: 2. CDR3 in amino acids: CSARTGVTQYF. The DNA of the CDR3 is TGCAGTGCTCGGACAGGGGTGACCCAGTACTTC.

This clone was seen only once. The genes are TRBV18 and TRBJ2-7, with TRBD2 matching over 8 bases. The CDR3 spans 15 residues. V lost 6 bases, J lost 2 bases, and 9 bases stayed unmatched. Germline CDR1 and CDR2: KGHSH and LQKENI. The CDR3 spells CASSSKAGVTYEQYF. Written as DNA, the CDR3 is TGTGCCAGCTCGTCGAAAGCGGGAGTCACCTACGAGCAGTACTTC.

The chain joins TRBV15 to TRBJ2-7, with D possibly matching TRBD2 (5 bases). CDR1 is LNHNV and CDR2 is YYDKDF in the germline V gene (reference sequence). Trimming pared 0 bases from V and 5 bases from J, leaving 14 bases between. This CDR3 contains 15 residues. CDR3 nucleotides: TGTGCCACCAGCAGAGATCAGGCGGGTCGGGACGAGCAGTACTTC. Its protein product is CATSRDQAGRDEQYF.

The table lists this clone with a count of one. V gene TRBV10-3 combines with J gene TRBJ1-5, with 8 positions matching TRBD1. V lost 0 bases and J lost 0; bases outside the gene matches: 1. The CDR3 has 16 amino acids. The V gene's germline CDR1 is ENHRY and CDR2 SYGVKD. CDR3 amino acids: CAISESGQASNQPQHF. The DNA for the CDR3 is TGTGCCATCAGTGAGTCGGGACAGGCTAGCAATCAGCCCCAGCATTTT.

This clone was observed a handful of times. The V call is TRBV23-1, the J call TRBJ1-5; D is unresolved. TRBV23-1 is an open reading frame whose function is uncertain. V shed 1 base and J shed 1 base, with 14 bases lying between them. The CDR3 is 17 residues long. DNA of the CDR3: TGCGCCAGCAGTCAATGGTACGGGGAGAGGAGCAATCAGCCCCAGCATTTT. Translated: CASSQWYGERSNQPQHF.

The chain has TRBV6-5 and TRBJ2-4, with TRBD2 identical over 7 bases. The germline CDR1 and CDR2 sequences are MNHEY and SVGAGI. This CDR3 spans 14 amino acids. Trimming cost V 7 bases and J 1 base; bases outside gene matches: 4. The CDR3 bases are TGTGCCAGCATCGGGGGGTCTGCCAAAAACATTCAGTACTTC. Amino acid sequence: CASIGGSAKNIQYF.

The chain carries TRBV5-4 and TRBJ1-4; 10 nucleotides align to TRBD1. CDR3 length: 15 residues. Germline loops: CDR1 SGHNT, CDR2 YYREEE (reference sequence). J was trimmed by 4 bases and V by 4 bases; bases with no gene match: 4. CDR3 protein: CASSRQGALNEKLFF. For the CDR3, the DNA is TGTGCCAGCAGCCGACAGGGGGCGCTTAATGAAAAACTGTTTTTT.

The chain joins TRBV6-1 to TRBJ1-2, with a tentative D call TRBD1 (6 bases). The CDR3 length is 14 residues. CDR1 is MNHNS, CDR2 SASEGT, per germline. The V end lost 3 bases, the J end lost 4 bases, and 12 bases lay between the germline ends. The CDR3 DNA reads TGTGCCAGCAGTGATAGGACAGAATCCTATGGCTACACCTTC. Its translation is CASSDRTESYGYTF.

V and J are TRBV3-1 (or the pseudogene TRBV3-2) and TRBJ2-3; 13 nucleotides line up with TRBD2. Trimming took 4 bases from V and 14 from J; bases not matched to a gene: 12. The CDR3 covers 15 residues. Germline V gene sequence: CDR1 LGHDT, CDR2 YNNKEL (reference sequence). The CDR3, as DNA: TGTGCCAGCAGCCCAACCGGGACTAGCGGGACGACACGGTATTTT. Translated, it gives CASSPTGTSGTTRYF.

V gene TRBV19 combines with J gene TRBJ1-2; possible D gene TRBD1, 5 bases. Deletions cut 5 bases from V and 5 bases from J, with 18 bases between. The germline gives CDR1 LNHDA, CDR2 SQIVND (reference sequence). The CDR3 totals 15 residues. The CDR3 reads CASSSKTDSPYGYTF. The CDR3 DNA reads as TGTGCCAGTAGTTCCAAAACAGACAGCCCGTATGGCTACACCTTC. Full variable domain (missing parts from reference TRBV19 and TRBJ1-2): DGGITQSPKYLFRKEGQNVTLSCEQNLNHDAMYWYRQDPGQGLRLIYYSQIVNDFQKGDIAEGYSVSREKKESFPLTVTSAQKNPTAFYLCASSSKTDSPYGYTFGSGTRLTVV.

The chain couples TRBV2 to TRBJ2-1, with a possible D match to TRBD1 (5 bases). The CDR3 is 13 residues long. Deletions cut 3 bases from V and 7 bases from J, with 10 bases between. Germline V gene lookup returns CDR1 SNHLY and CDR2 FYNNEI. CDR3 region: CASSDTGRNEQFF. The CDR3 DNA reads TGTGCCAGCAGTGACACAGGCAGAAATGAGCAGTTCTTC.

This clone appeared a few times. J is TRBJ1-4 and V is TRBV29-1, with 8 bases matching TRBD1. V lost 4 bases, J lost 8 bases, and 6 bases stayed unmatched. Per germline, CDR1 SQVTM and CDR2 ANQGSEA. This CDR3 contains 13 residues. CDR3 coding DNA: TGCAGCGTTGCTAGGACAGGGAAGGAAAAACTGTTTTTT. It yields the protein CSVARTGKEKLFF.

This clone was detected once. The rearrangement joins TRBV24-1 to TRBJ1-3, with no clear D. Trimming took 9 bases from V and 8 from J, leaving 16 bases between them. The germline V gene has CDR1 KGHDR and CDR2 SFDVKD. The CDR3 contains 13 residues. The CDR3 loop reads CATLAGGVDTIYF. CDR3 bases: TGTGCCACCCTCGCGGGTGGCGTCGACACCATATATTTT.

CDR3: CASSRDSVAEAFF. The CDR3 nucleotides are TGTGCCAGCAGTAGGGACAGTGTAGCTGAAGCTTTCTTT. The gene calls are TRBV6-5 and TRBJ1-1; 7 nucleotides line up with TRBD1. The CDR3 is 13 amino acids. With 5 bases clipped from V and 6 bases from J, the junction kept 6 bases outside the gene matches. The germline V gene encodes CDR1 MNHEY and CDR2 SVGAGI.

This chain connects TRBV15 to TRBJ1-5, with D tentatively TRBD1 (6 bases). The CDR3 sequence is 14 residues long. Germline CDR1 and CDR2: LNHNV and YYDKDF (reference sequence). Trimming cost V 7 bases and J 3 bases, with 13 bases left between them. For the CDR3, the DNA is TGTGCCACCAAAGGGGGGGACACCAATCAGCCCCAGCATTTT. This codes for CATKGGDTNQPQHF. Variable domain in full (rest from reference TRBV15 and TRBJ1-5): DAMVIQNPRYQVTQFGKPVTLSCSQTLNHNVMYWYQQKSSQAPKLLFHYYDKDFNNEADTPDNFQSRRPNTSFCFLDIRSPGLGDTAMYLCATKGGDTNQPQHFGDGTRLSIL.

This chain joins TRBV29-1 and TRBJ1-1; D is unclear. The CDR3 covers 13 residues. Germline CDR1 SQVTM, CDR2 ANQGSEA. The ends were cut back, 4 bases at V and 4 bases at J, with 13 bases in the middle. CDR3 residues: CSVGREGGTEAFF. The CDR3 nucleotides read TGCAGCGTTGGCCGGGAGGGTGGCACTGAAGCTTTCTTT.

In its sample, this clone was seen a few times. The V gene is TRBV7-3, the J gene TRBJ1-1; weak D call: TRBD1 (5 bases). V dropped 5 bases and J dropped 9 bases, with 16 bases sitting between them. Per the germline V gene, CDR1 is SGHTA and CDR2 is FQGTGA. CDR3 size: 13 residues. The CDR3 nucleotides read TGTGCCAGCAGCGCTGGGGAGGGGTTAAAAGCTTTCTTT. Amino acid sequence: CASSAGEGLKAFF.

This clone was seen only once. The rearrangement links TRBV18 to TRBJ2-7; D not certain. This CDR3 has 13 residues. With 4 bases removed from V and 1 base from J, the gap between germline ends came to 8 bases. Germline lookup yields CDR1 KGHSH and CDR2 LQKENI. This chain's CDR3 is CASSQEVSYEQYF. The CDR3 region has the DNA TGTGCCAGCTCACAAGAGGTATCCTACGAGCAGTACTTC.

This sequence joins TRBV6-5 and TRBJ1-1; TRBD1 might be the D (5 bases). V was cut by 6 bases and J by 7 bases, with 21 bases left in between. The CDR3 runs 15 residues. Germline CDR1 is MNHEY and CDR2 is SVGAGI. Here the CDR3 DNA reads TGTGCCAGCAGCCCAAAGGGTAACCCGGGGGATGAAGCTTTCTTT. It is translated as CASSPKGNPGDEAFF.